The T cell receptor (beta chain) under discussion was sequenced for a study of cytomegalovirus exposure and HLA in healthy donors (dated by TCRdb to about 2017). Concerning the study at large: An earlier analysis of 587 of the donors reported approximately 280 Gb of sequence data and 95 million to 120 million unique TCR beta sequences obtained from approximately 180 million T cells. An early release covering about 600 HLA-typed donors comprised roughly 300 gigabases of sequencing data and approximately 85 million unique TCR sequences. Among the roughly 400 genotyped donors, about 83% belonged to the genetic ancestry cluster associated with self-reported Caucasian donors. The study was designed to test whether signatures of past pathogen exposure could be identified by cataloging public T cell receptors. The study profiled the T cell repertoires of hundreds of subjects by immunosequencing and related them to cytomegalovirus serostatus. A separate validation cohort of about 110 different subjects was used in addition to the approximately 610-subject first cohort. To predict cytomegalovirus infection status, the study combined high-throughput TCR immunosequencing, statistical association of individual TCRs with disease status, and machine learning. In a later analysis, previously published TCR beta repertoires from 550 to 700 donors were re-analyzed and high-resolution HLA genotyping was added so that TCR occurrence patterns could be studied. Rather than using new phenotypic data, the later analysis identified candidate immune exposures from TCR beta sequences and from how often those sequences occurred across donors. In an earlier analysis of roughly 600 of the donors, high-throughput TCR beta sequencing was used to judge whether each TCR beta V gene segment behaved as functional or pseudogenic. Alongside the repertoire data, information on donor age, sex, ethnicity and CMV serostatus was compiled. Genome-wide SNP genotypes for about 55% of the roughly 670 donors were used in a later genetic analysis, which treated that subset as a discovery cohort. All discovery cohort repertoires had been generated on a single sequencing platform. Both class I and class II loci were covered by HLA typing, at four-digit resolution. The number of typed donors differed by locus: about 620-640 for A, B, C, DRB1 and DQB1; 522 for DQA1; 600 to 610 for DPA1; and about 470 for DPB1. A handful of DR-DQ haplotypes were handled as single units for association and clustering because linkage in the cohort was strong. Among roughly 370 genotyped donors of the cohort, an average of roughly 240,000 unique TCR beta nucleotide sequences were sequenced per donor, roughly 18% of them non-productive.

On the study overall, not on this receptor specifically: According to the authors, the approach could potentially be generalized to other disease states and immunological phenotypes. According to a later analysis, most CMV-associated TCR beta chains appeared to be HLA-restricted, and the HLA associations seemed to be driven largely by CMV exposure. The study listed 150 to 200 TCR beta chains as associated with cytomegalovirus. Compared with equally common non-associated chains, HLA-associated TCR beta chains in a later analysis were more clonally expanded and had lower generation probabilities. Approximately 16 rarely observed V segments, including chromosome 9 orphons, were excluded from the earlier analysis of approximately 500 of the donors because counts were too low. While some public TCRs were present in many individuals, most TCR sequences turned up only very rarely across donors. According to a later analysis, parvovirus B19, influenza, CMV and Epstein-Barr virus appeared linked to several top co-occurrence clusters. Because HLA typing was missing for some donors at each locus, association tests included only the typed subset. In vitro tests confirmed that three of the cytomegalovirus-associated TCR beta chains recognize cytomegalovirus antigens. In a later genetic analysis, fewer N-insertions in productive TCRs were reported among donors in an Asian-associated ancestry cluster than the roughly 700-donor mean. In an earlier analysis of some 540 of the donors, most TCR beta V segments appeared in productive rearrangements about 87% or about 30% of the time, broadly matching IMGT annotations. In both the original and validation cohorts, the classifier was reported to diagnose cytomegalovirus status with high specificity and sensitivity. A later genetic analysis associated a missense DCLRE1C variant with V-gene and J-gene trimming of TCR beta chains, and an independent cohort replicated the association. Correlated functional status among segregating V segments might reflect linkage disequilibrium, but an unknown experimental factor could not be ruled out. This cohort had only TCR beta chains sequenced, and the lack of alpha or paired-chain data limited which features could be detected. Roughly uniform sequencing depth across donors was assumed in presence/absence analyses, although this assumption may not hold. A cluster of highly shared sequence variants was judged likely to represent a technical artifact of the sequencing pipeline. A further reported finding was that TCR beta sequences accurately predicted the HLA-A and HLA-B alleles for most subjects in the first cohort. A later analysis found that TCR association rates varied across HLA loci, with DRB1 alleles showing the most associated TCRs and HLA-C alleles the fewest. When HLA alleles, especially DR and DQ, strongly co-occurred, TCR associations were difficult to assign to individual alleles. CMV serostatus was the only immune exposure information available for the cohort. A later analysis associated 16,951 TCR beta sequences with specific HLA alleles at a false discovery rate of 0.05.

About this clone: No antigen is known for it. Base qualities are not provided; no much larger clone lies one nucleotide away.

Library method: the immunoSEQ multiplex PCR assay. For the multiplex PCR, a mixture combining 60 forward primers for TCR Vbeta segments and 13 reverse primers for TCR Jbeta segments was used. The CDR3 region of rearranged TCR beta genes was amplified from genomic DNA by a multiplex PCR assay. On the Illumina HiSeq System, the amplified TCR beta libraries were sequenced as 87-base-pair reads. The authors' analysis ran thus. Across the 500 to 850 repertoires, a later analysis counted 75 million to 90 million unique TCR beta chains, roughly 11 million of which were shared by at least two donors. A nearest-neighbor algorithm error-corrected the raw reads and collapsed the reads into unique sequences, merging closely related sequences to remove PCR and sequencing errors. To assign V, D and J gene segments, CDR3 sequences were aligned to IMGT reference sequences. Each retained sequence needed at least a six-nucleotide match to both a V gene segment and a J gene segment. A rearrangement was called productive if the CDR3 had no stop codons and remained in frame with V and J, and every other rearrangement was called non-productive. CDR3 was defined according to IMGT convention as the region running from the second conserved V-encoded cysteine to the conserved J-encoded phenylalanine. The earlier analysis of roughly 590 of the donors excluded any sequence lacking an unambiguous match to a single V gene segment. In an earlier analysis of a few hundred of the donors, a V segment was called functional when productive rearrangements were above 56.7%, and segregating when the standard deviation between donors exceeded 5%. To diagnose cytomegalovirus status from the catalog of TCR beta chain sequences, a statistical classification framework was built. V and J gene assignment, in a later analysis, came from comparing TCR nucleotide sequences with IMGT/GENE-DB human TR gene sequences. In a later analysis, CDR3 sequences and most-parsimonious VDJ recombination scenarios were assigned using the TCRdist pipeline. In a later analysis, every TCR beta chain was defined by the combination of its CDR3 amino acid sequence and its V-gene family, and reads without a unique V-gene family were dropped. As a way to deal with suspected cross-contamination and a sequencing artifact, a later analysis dropped over 550 nucleotide sequences that were highly shared and had low generation probability. A later analysis calculated a clonal expansion index for each public chain from normalized within-repertoire ranks of inferred template counts. A later analysis computed generation probabilities with a VDJ recombination model fitted to out-of-frame rearrangements, and checked the results against IGoR. Hypergeometric tests were used in a later analysis to score TCR-TCR, TCR-HLA and TCR-CMV co-occurrence, with a repertoire-size bias correction applied to the TCR pairs. In a later analysis, false discovery rates were estimated by permuting HLA or CMV assignments 20 times. A later analysis grouped co-occurring TCRs with DBSCAN, adding TCRdist sequence similarity when clustering within HLA-allele-positive subsets. Repertoires with fewer than 30,000 or more than 120,000 public chains were left out of co-occurrence clustering, as were a handful of repertoires with anomalous nucleotide sharing. In TCRdb, the immuneACCESS table is reduced to in-frame sequences with V and J assigned. These tables do not hold every clone; where another copy was compared, an unresolved V gene accounts for under half, and the others remain unexplained. V, J and clone size are taken as reported in that table, and D and trimming were inferred from the DNA itself. The sample table holds more than 150,000 clones, of which roughly 80% were seen once. In total, the top ten clones hold 0.35% to 0.45% of the sample.

The cohort consisted of 600 or so healthy bone marrow donors. All cohort members were sampled while nominally healthy, although unrecorded immune exposures were likely present. The donor tested CMV seronegative, placing the donor among the 352 seronegative members of the cohort. Each donor provided a peripheral blood sample, and peripheral blood mononuclear cells were used for TCR beta sequencing. The Qiagen DNeasy Blood Extraction Kit was used to extract genomic DNA from the blood cell samples. The sample consisted of PBMCs. The receptor was isolated from a boy aged 2 to 10 in good health and CMV-seronegative.

The CDR3 region has the sequence CASSLGLAPQETQYF. The DNA sequence reads TGCGCCAGCAGCTTGGGACTAGCCCCTCAAGAGACCCAGTACTTC. The chain links TRBV5-1 with TRBJ2-5, with 7 bases aligning to TRBD2. The CDR3 runs 15 amino acids, cysteine and phenylalanine included. Left in the record is the CDR3 DNA by itself, 45 bases read in frame from the first base. The germline V and J ends show losses of 0 bases and 2 bases respectively, and no gene match explains 4 bases of the junction. The germline V gene gives CDR1 as SGHRS and CDR2 as YFSETQ. With all but the CDR3 taken from the reference TRBV5-1 and TRBJ2-5 genes, the full variable domain is: KAGVTQTPRYLIKTRGQQVTLSCSPISGHRSVSWYQQTPGQGLQFLFEYFSETQRNKGNFPGRFSGRQFSNSRSEMNVSTLELGDSALYLCASSLGLAPQETQYFGPGTRLLVL.